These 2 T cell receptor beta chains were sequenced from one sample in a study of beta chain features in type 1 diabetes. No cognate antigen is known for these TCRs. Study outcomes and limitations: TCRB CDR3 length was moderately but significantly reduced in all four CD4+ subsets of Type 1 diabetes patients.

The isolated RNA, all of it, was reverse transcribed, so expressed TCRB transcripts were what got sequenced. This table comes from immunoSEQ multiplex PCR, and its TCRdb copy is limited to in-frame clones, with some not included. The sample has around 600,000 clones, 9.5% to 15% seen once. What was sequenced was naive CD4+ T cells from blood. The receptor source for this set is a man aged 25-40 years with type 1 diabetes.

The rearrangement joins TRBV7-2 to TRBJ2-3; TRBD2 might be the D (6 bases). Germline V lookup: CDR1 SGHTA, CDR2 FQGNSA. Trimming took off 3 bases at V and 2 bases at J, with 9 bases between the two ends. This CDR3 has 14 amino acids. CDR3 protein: CASSLGGATDTQYF. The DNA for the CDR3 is TGTGCCAGCAGCTTGGGCGGGGCCACAGATACGCAGTATTTT.

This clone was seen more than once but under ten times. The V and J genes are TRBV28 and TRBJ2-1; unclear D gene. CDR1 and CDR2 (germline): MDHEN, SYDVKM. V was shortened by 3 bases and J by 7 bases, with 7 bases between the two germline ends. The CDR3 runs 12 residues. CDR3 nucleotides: TGTGCCAGCAGTTTCTTGTGGAATGAGCAGTTCTTC. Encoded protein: CASSFLWNEQFF.